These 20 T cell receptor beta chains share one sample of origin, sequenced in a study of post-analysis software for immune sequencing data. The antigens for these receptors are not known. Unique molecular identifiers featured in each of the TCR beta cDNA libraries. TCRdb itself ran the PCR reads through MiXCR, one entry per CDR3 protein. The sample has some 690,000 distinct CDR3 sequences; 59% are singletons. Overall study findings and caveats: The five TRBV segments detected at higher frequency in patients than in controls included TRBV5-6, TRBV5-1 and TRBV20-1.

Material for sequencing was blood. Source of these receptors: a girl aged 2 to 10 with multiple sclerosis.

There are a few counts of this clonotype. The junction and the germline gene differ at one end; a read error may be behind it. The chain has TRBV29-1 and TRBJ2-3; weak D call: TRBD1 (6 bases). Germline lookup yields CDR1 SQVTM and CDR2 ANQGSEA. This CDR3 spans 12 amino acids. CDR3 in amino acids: CSVVGQTDTRYF. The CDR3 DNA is TGCAGCGTTGTAGGACAGACAGATACGCGGTATTTT.

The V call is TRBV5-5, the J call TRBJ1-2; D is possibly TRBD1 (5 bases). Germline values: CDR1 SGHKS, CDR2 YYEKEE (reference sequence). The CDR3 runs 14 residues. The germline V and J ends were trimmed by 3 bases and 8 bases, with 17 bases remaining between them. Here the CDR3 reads CASSSLQDSYGYTF. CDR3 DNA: TGTGCCAGCAGCTCCCTACAGGACTCCTACGGCTACACCTTC. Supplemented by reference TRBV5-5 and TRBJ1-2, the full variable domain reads DAGVTQSPTHLIKTRGQQVTLRCSPISGHKSVSWYQQVLGQGPQFIFQYYEKEERGRGNFPDRFSARQFPNYSSELNVNALLLGDSALYLCASSSLQDSYGYTFGSGTRLTVV.

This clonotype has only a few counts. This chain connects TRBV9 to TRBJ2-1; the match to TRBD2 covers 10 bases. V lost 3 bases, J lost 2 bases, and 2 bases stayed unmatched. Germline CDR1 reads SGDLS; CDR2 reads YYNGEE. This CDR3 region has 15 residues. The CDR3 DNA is TGTGCCAGCAGCGATAGCGGGGGGCCCTACAATGAGCAGTTCTTC. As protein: CASSDSGGPYNEQFF.

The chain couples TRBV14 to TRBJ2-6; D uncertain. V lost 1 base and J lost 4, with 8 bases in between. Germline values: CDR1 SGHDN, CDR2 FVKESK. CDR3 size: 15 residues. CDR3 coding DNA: TGTGCCAGCAGCCAAGTAGGGCGCGGGGCCAACGTCCTGACTTTC. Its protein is CASSQVGRGANVLTF.

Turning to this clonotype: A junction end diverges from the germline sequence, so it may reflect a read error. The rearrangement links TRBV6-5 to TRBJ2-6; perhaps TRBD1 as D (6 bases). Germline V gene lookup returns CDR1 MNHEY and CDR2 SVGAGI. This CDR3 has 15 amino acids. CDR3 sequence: CATRPQGPGANALTF. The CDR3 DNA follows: TGTGCCACCCGACCCCAGGGGCCTGGGGCCAACGCCCTGACTTTC.

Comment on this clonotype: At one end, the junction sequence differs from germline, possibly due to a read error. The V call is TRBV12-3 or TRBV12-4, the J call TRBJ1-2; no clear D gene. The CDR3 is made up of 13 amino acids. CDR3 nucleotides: TGTGTCAGCAGCATATGGACTAACTATGGCTACACCTTC. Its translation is CVSSIWTNYGYTF.

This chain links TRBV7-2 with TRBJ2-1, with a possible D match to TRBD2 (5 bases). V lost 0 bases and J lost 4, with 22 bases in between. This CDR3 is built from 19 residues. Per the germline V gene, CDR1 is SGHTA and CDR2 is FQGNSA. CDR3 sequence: CASSLASRLRERSYNEQFF. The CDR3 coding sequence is TGTGCCAGCAGCTTAGCGTCGCGGTTAAGGGAGAGGTCTTACAATGAGCAGTTCTTC.

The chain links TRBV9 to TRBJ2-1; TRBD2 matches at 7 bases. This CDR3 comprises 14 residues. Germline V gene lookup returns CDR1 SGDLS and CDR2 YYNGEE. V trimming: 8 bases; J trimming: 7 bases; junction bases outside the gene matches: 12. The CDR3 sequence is CARMAGAGRNEQFF. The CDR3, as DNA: TGTGCCAGGATGGCGGGAGCTGGTAGGAATGAGCAGTTCTTC.

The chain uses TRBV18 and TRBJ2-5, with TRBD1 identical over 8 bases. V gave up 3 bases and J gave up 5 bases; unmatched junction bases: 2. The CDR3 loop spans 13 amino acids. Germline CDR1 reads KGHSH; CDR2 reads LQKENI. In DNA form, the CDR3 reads TGTGCCAGCTCACCTGGGACAGGCGAGACCCAGTACTTC. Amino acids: CASSPGTGETQYF. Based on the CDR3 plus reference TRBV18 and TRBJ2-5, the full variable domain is NAGVMQNPRHLVRRRGQEARLRCSPMKGHSHVYWYRQLPEEGLKFMVYLQKENIIDESGMPKERFSAEFPKEGPSILRIQQVVRGDSAAYFCASSPGTGETQYFGPGTRLLVL.

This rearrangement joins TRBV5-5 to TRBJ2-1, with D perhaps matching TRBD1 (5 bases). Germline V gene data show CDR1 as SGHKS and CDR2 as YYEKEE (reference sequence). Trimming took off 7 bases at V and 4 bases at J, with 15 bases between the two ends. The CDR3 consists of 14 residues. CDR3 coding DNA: TGTGCCAGCGGATCCGGACACCCTTACAATGAGCAGTTCTTC. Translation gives CASGSGHPYNEQFF.

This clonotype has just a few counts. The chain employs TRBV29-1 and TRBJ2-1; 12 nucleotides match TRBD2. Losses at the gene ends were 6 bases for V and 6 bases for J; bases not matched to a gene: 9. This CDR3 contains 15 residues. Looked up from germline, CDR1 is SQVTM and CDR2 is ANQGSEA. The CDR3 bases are TGCAGCGTCGATGCGCTAGCGGGGGGGCCCAATGAGCAGTTCTTC. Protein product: CSVDALAGGPNEQFF.

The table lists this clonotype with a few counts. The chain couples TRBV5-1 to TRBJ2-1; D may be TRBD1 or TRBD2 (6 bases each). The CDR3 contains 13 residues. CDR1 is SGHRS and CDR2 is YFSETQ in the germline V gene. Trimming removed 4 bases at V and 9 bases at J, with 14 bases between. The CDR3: CASSRPGGGEQFF. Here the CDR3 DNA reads TGCGCCAGCAGCCGCCCTGGAGGGGGTGAGCAGTTCTTC.

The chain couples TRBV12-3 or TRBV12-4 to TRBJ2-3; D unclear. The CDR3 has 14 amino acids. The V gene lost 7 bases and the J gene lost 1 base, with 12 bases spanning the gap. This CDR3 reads CASTLPGGTDTQYF. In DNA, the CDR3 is TGTGCCAGCACCCTCCCAGGTGGCACAGATACGCAGTATTTT.

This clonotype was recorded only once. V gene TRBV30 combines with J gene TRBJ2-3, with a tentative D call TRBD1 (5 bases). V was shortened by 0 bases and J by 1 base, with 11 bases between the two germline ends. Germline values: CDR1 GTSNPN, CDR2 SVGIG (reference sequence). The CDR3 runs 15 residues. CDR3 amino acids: CAWSVARAGTDTQYF. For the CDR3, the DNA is TGTGCCTGGAGTGTAGCCAGGGCAGGCACAGATACGCAGTATTTT.

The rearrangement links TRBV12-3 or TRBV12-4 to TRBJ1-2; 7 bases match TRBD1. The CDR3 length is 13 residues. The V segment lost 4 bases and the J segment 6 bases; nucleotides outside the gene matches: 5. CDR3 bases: TGTGCCAGCAGTTCGGGACAGAATCATGGCTACACCTTC. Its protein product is CASSSGQNHGYTF.

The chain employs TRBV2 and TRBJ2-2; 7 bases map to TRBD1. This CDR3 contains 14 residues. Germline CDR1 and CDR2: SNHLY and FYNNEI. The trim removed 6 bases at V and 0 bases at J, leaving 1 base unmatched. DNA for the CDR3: TGTGCCAGCAGGGACAGGACGAACACCGGGGAGCTGTTTTTT. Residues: CASRDRTNTGELFF.

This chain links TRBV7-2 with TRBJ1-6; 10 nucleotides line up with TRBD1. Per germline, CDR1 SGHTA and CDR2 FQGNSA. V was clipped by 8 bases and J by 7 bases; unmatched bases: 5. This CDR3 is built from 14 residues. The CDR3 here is CASDPGQGNSPLHF. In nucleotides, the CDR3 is TGTGCCAGCGACCCGGGACAGGGGAATTCACCCCTCCACTTT.

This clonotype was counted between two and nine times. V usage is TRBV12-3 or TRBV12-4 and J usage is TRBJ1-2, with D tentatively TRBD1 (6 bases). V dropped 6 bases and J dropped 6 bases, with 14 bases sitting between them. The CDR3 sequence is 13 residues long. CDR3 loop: CASSKDRNNGYTF. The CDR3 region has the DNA TGTGCCAGCAGCAAAGACAGGAATAATGGCTACACCTTC.

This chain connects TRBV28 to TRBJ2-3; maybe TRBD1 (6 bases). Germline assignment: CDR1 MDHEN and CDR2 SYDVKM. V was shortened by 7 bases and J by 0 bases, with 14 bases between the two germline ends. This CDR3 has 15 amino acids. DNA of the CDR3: TGTGCCAGCACCTCAGGCGGACAGAGCACAGATACGCAGTATTTT. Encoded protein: CASTSGGQSTDTQYF.

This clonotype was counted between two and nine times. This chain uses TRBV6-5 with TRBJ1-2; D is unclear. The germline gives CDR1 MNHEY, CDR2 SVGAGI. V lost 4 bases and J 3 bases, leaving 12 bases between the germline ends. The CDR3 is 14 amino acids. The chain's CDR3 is CASSSSPGDYGYTF. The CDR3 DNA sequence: TGTGCCAGCAGTTCCTCCCCGGGAGACTATGGCTACACCTTC.